There are many counts of the clone carrying this T cell receptor beta chain. These data belong to a study of T cells after yellow fever vaccination. As for the study in general: Based on CD3, CD45RA, CCR7 and CD95, EM, EMRA, CM and Tscm memory subsets were sorted. Study observations and caveats: Overall, a small share of clonotypes was seen in both CD4 and CD8 compartments.

From the 5' RACE reads, TCRdb called clonotypes with MiXCR, one entry per CDR3 protein. Among more than 15,000 distinct CDR3 sequences listed, around 4% were seen once. V was pared by 6 bases and J by 4 bases, with 14 bases of the junction left unmatched. In germline, CDR1 is LGHNA, CDR2 YSLEER. There are 18 residues in the CDR3. This receptor was taken from a young man who received the YFV17D yellow fever vaccine. The chain recombines TRBV4-3 with TRBJ1-4, with 10 bases that match TRBD1. The specimen was PBMCs, either bulk or a sorted T-cell subset (CD4+, CD8+, memory, or dextramer-sorted; not recorded which), collected 15 days after the yellow fever booster vaccination. The CDR3 loop reads CASRQKIGTGAINEKLFF. CDR3 DNA: TGCGCCAGCAGACAAAAGATAGGGACAGGGGCTATTAATGAAAAACTGTTTTTT.